This T cell receptor beta chain was observed in a study of Ad26.COV2.S vaccination and SARS-CoV-2 variants. The germline V gene encodes CDR1 LGHDT and CDR2 YNNKEL (reference sequence). The CDR3 is made up of 14 amino acids. With 4 bases removed from V and 4 bases from J, the gap between germline ends came to 8 bases. The treatment is: 15 to 20 received Ad26.COV2.S at low or high dose, single or two shots; several received placebo; per-sample allocation not given. Samples were taken on day 63 after the first vaccine or placebo injection. Libraries were prepared by immunoSEQ multiplex PCR; TCRdb keeps only in-frame clonotypes and omits some of them. This table holds around 450,000 clones, more than 80% found once.

The clonotype originates from a person between 18 and 59 years old who received the Ad26.COV2.S COVID-19 vaccine or a placebo. The rearrangement joins TRBV3-1 (or the pseudogene TRBV3-2) to TRBJ1-6; D remains ambiguous. The input for sequencing was peripheral blood, taken in a trial of Ad26.COV2.S vaccine versus placebo. CDR3 residues: CASSPGIYNSPLHF. In DNA, the CDR3 is TGTGCCAGCAGCCCAGGCATTTATAATTCACCCCTCCACTTT.